This TCR beta chain was observed in a study of graft-versus-host responses after intestinal transplantation. Assay: immunoSEQ multiplex PCR; the TCRdb copy retains only in-frame clones and omits some. The table records about 4,000 clones, approximately 79% of them present only once. Per germline, CDR1 SGHVS and CDR2 FQNEAQ. Trimming left V 4 bases short and J 8 bases short, with 17 bases between. The CDR3 is made up of 14 amino acids. From the graft tissue, intraepithelial and lamina propria lymphocytes were released through processing. The starting material was ileum tissue, obtained 17 days after transplant. This TCR came from a human patient who received an intestinal transplant, so some T cells may come from the graft donor. The chain carries TRBV7-8 and TRBJ1-2; perhaps TRBD1 as D (6 bases). CDR3 nucleotide sequence: TGTGCCAGCAGCTCTCAAGGGGGGGCAAGAGGCTACACCTTC. Protein product: CASSSQGGARGYTF.